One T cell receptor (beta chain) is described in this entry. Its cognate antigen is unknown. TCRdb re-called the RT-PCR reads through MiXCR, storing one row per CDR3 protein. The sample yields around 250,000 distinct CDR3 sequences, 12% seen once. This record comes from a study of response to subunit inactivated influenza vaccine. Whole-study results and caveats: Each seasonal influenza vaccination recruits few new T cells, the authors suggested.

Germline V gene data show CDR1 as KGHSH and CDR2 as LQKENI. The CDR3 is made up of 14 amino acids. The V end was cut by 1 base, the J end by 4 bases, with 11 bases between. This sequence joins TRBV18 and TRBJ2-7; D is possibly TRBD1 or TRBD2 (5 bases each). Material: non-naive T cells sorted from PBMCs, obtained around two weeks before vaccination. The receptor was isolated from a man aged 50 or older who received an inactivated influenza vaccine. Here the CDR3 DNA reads TGTGCCAGCTCACCACTGGGGACGGGTTACGAGCAGTACTTC. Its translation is CASSPLGTGYEQYF.